Below are 16 T cell receptor beta chains sequenced from a single sample in a study of T cells in Graves' hyperthyroidism and ophthalmopathy. It was RNA transcripts that yielded the amplified TCR beta CDR3 regions. The HTBI primer set drove a first-round RT-PCR of the TCR CDR3. Using its own MiXCR run on the multiplex PCR reads, TCRdb lists one record per CDR3 protein. The table records 530,000 or so distinct CDR3 sequences, 15% to 20% of them present only once. The sequenced sample consisted of blood. The receptors were gathered from a woman in her late teens or twenties with Graves' ophthalmopathy.

This clonotype has at least ten counts. The chain carries TRBV5-1 and TRBJ2-7; the match to TRBD2 covers 14 bases. The germline V gene encodes CDR1 SGHRS and CDR2 YFSETQ. V lost 4 bases to trimming and J lost 2 bases; unmatched junction nucleotides: 5. The CDR3 sequence is 16 residues long. CDR3 in amino acids: CASSGGTSGRAYEQYF. CDR3 DNA sequence: TGCGCCAGCAGCGGAGGGACTAGCGGGAGAGCCTACGAGCAGTACTTC.

In its sample, this clonotype was seen many times. The V call is TRBV20-1, the J call TRBJ1-2; D not resolved. The V gene lost 1 base and the J gene lost 0 bases, with 6 bases spanning the gap. Germline-derived CDR1 and CDR2 are DFQATT and SNEGSKA (reference sequence). CDR3 length: 13 residues. The CDR3 region is CSARGLTNYGYTF. CDR3 sequence (DNA): TGCAGTGCTAGAGGACTGACTAACTATGGCTACACCTTC.

This clonotype was seen many times. The V and J genes are TRBV28 and TRBJ1-2, with a possible D match to TRBD1 (5 bases). CDR1 MDHEN and CDR2 SYDVKM come from the germline V gene. The CDR3 has 14 amino acids. V lost 4 bases to trimming and J lost 4 bases, with 13 bases between them. This chain's CDR3 is CASSSDTYLYGYTF. The CDR3 DNA reads as TGTGCCAGCAGTTCGGACACCTACCTCTATGGCTACACCTTC.

This clonotype was counted a few times. The chain joins TRBV19 to TRBJ2-1, with 8 nucleotides matching TRBD2. Looked up from germline, CDR1 is LNHDA and CDR2 is SQIVND (reference sequence). The CDR3 contains 15 residues. The V gene end was trimmed by 7 bases and the J gene end by 6 bases; junction bases not matched to a gene: 11. DNA for the CDR3: TGTGCCAGTAAAGAATCTAGCGGGCCGTCCAATGAGCAGTTCTTC. This gives the protein CASKESSGPSNEQFF.

This clonotype was detected ten times or more. The chain combines TRBV7-8 with TRBJ1-1; D gene uncertain. The V end lost 0 bases, the J end lost 1 base, and 12 bases lay between the germline ends. The CDR3 runs 16 residues. Germline CDR1 SGHVS, CDR2 FQNEAQ. This chain's CDR3 is CASSLASGYRNTEAFF. CDR3 bases: TGTGCCAGCAGCTTAGCCTCAGGTTATAGGAACACTGAAGCTTTCTTT.

The table lists this clonotype with a few counts. The chain recombines TRBV5-8 with TRBJ1-1, with 8 bases matching TRBD1. The junction had 6 bases not matched to a gene; V was cut back by 3 bases and J by 5 bases. The CDR3 runs to 14 residues. Germline CDR1 SGHTS, CDR2 YDEGEE. CDR3 in amino acids: CASSSRQGSTEAFF. The CDR3 DNA reads TGTGCCAGCAGCTCGCGACAGGGGTCTACTGAAGCTTTCTTT.

Many counts were recorded for this clonotype. The V and J genes are TRBV7-2 and TRBJ2-3; a possible D gene is TRBD2 (5 bases). Germline CDR1 SGHTA, CDR2 FQGNSA. CDR3 size: 16 residues. Trimming removed 2 bases from V and 1 base from J, with 13 bases in between. CDR3 residues: CASSLLGSGGTDTQYF. CDR3 bases: TGTGCCAGCAGCTTATTAGGGAGCGGAGGCACAGATACGCAGTATTTT.

Note on this clonotype: A clone one base away is much larger, so this may be a read error. The gene calls are TRBV7-8 and TRBJ1-5, with 10 bases that match TRBD1. Germline V gene data show CDR1 as SGHVS and CDR2 as FQNEAQ. The ends lost 5 bases at V and 3 bases at J; junction bases unmatched: 7. The CDR3 is 16 amino acids. The DNA of the CDR3 is TGTGCCAGCAGCGGGGACAGGGGAACATTCAATCAGCCCCAGCATTTT. Protein: CASSGDRGTFNQPQHF.

The CDR3 DNA reads as TGTGCCAGCAGTTTAGCGGGAGTGAACACAGATACGCAGTATTTT. Translated: CASSLAGVNTDTQYF. V is TRBV2 and J is TRBJ2-3; 9 bases match TRBD2. The V and J ends lost 5 bases and 2 bases, in that order; junction bases with no gene match: 5. Germline values: CDR1 SNHLY, CDR2 FYNNEI. The CDR3 runs 15 residues.

This clonotype was observed many times. V usage is TRBV11-2 and J usage is TRBJ1-6; possibly TRBD1 for D (5 bases). V lost 0 bases and J lost 10, with 13 bases in between. Germline loops: CDR1 SGHAT, CDR2 FQNNGV. The CDR3 sequence is 15 residues long. The CDR3 sequence: CASSLEWDGLSPLHF. The CDR3 DNA reads TGTGCCAGCAGCTTAGAGTGGGACGGTTTATCACCCCTCCACTTT.

In its sample, this clonotype was seen many times. This chain uses TRBV6-1 with TRBJ2-2; 7 bases are shared with TRBD2. J lost 6 bases, V lost 6 bases, and 4 bases had no gene match. In germline, CDR1 is MNHNS, CDR2 SASEGT. The CDR3 totals 13 residues. CDR3 in amino acids: CASRREKAGELFF. CDR3 bases: TGTGCCAGCAGGCGGGAGAAAGCCGGGGAGCTGTTTTTT.

The CDR3 nucleotides are TGCGCCAGCAGCCAAGAAGCCATGGACACCCAGGCGGAAAACATTCAGTACTTC. Residues: CASSQEAMDTQAENIQYF. The rearrangement uses TRBV4-3 and TRBJ2-4, with D maybe TRBD1 (5 bases). Trimming left V 0 bases short and J 5 bases short, with 20 bases between. Germline values: CDR1 LGHNA, CDR2 YSLEER. This CDR3 spans 18 amino acids.

There are many counts of this clonotype. The V gene is TRBV18, the J gene TRBJ2-7, with D possibly TRBD1 on 6 matching bases. V was cut by 2 bases and J by 2 bases, with 10 bases left in between. The germline V gene has CDR1 KGHSH and CDR2 LQKENI. The CDR3 totals 14 residues. The CDR3 DNA reads TGTGCCAGCTCACCATCGGGACAAACCTACGAGCAGTACTTC. Amino acid sequence: CASSPSGQTYEQYF.

At least ten counts were recorded for this clonotype. This chain links TRBV28 with TRBJ1-4; a possible D gene is TRBD1 (6 bases). The CDR3 is 14 amino acids. Germline CDR1 and CDR2: MDHEN and SYDVKM. V was pared by 5 bases and J by 0 bases, with 7 bases between. The CDR3 DNA follows: TGTGCCAGCAGTAGGACAGCAACTAATGAAAAACTGTTTTTT. Translated: CASSRTATNEKLFF.

In the case of this clonotype: A read error may be the cause here, since a much bigger clone is one base away. The rearrangement links TRBV2 to TRBJ2-2; the match to TRBD2 covers 8 bases. The V segment lost 7 bases and the J segment 4 bases; nucleotides outside the gene matches: 14. CDR1 and CDR2 (germline): SNHLY, FYNNEI. The length of the CDR3 is 17 residues. The CDR3 here is CASTGRVAGTTTGELFF. CDR3 bases: TGTGCCAGCACCGGGAGGGTAGCGGGGACCACCACCGGGGAGCTGTTTTTT.

This clonotype was detected ten times or more. The V gene is TRBV20-1, the J gene TRBJ2-3; a weak D match, TRBD2 (6 bases). The CDR3 is made up of 15 amino acids. Trimming took 3 bases from V and 2 from J, leaving 15 bases between them. Germline CDR1 DFQATT, CDR2 SNEGSKA (reference sequence). Here the CDR3 reads CSASQSTSHTDTQYF. DNA of the CDR3: TGCAGTGCTAGTCAGTCAACTAGCCACACAGATACGCAGTATTTT.